This entry describes one T cell receptor (beta chain). No antigen is known for it. No clone much larger than this one lies a single base away; base qualities are absent. The meaning of the sample's time point label: about 28 days (+/-7) after the second vaccine dose. AZD1222 recipients with second doses at about 4 weeks or about 12 weeks were pooled, because spike-specific TCR depth and breadth did not differ between schedules. Vaccinee samples came from UK trials COV001 and COV002, including a single-blind randomized controlled phase 2/3 trial of AZD1222 (ChAdOx1 nCoV-19) in healthy adults. For TCRbeta chain sequencing, PBMC samples from trial participants were taken at day 0 and at day 28 after the second dose. This record comes from a study of T cell responses to AZD1222 COVID-19 vaccine listed by TCRdb under 2021. In the study overall: TCR sequencing covered fewer than 250 trial participants: about 210 given two doses of AZD1222 and 26 given two doses of MenACWY control vaccine. Trial participants were enrolled by age into 18-55, 56-69 and 70-plus year subgroups, with approximately 150, 28 and 58 TCR-sequenced participants respectively.

CDR1 and CDR2, per the germline V gene, are SGHTS and YDEGEE. CDR3 length: 16 amino acids, cysteine to phenylalanine. Only the CDR3 part of the read is kept: 48 bases, read in frame from the first base. The junction shows trimming of 4 bases on V and 4 bases on J, and the gene matches do not reach 4 bases of it. The CDR3 regions of human TCRbeta chains were analyzed by immunosequencing. The published analysis was carried out like this. TCRs in the repertoires were compared against a reference library of SARS-CoV-2-specific TCRs that had been generated with the MIRA antigen-specificity platform. Breadth was defined as the fraction of unique TCRs that were SARS-CoV-2-associated, and depth was defined as the fraction of total T cells that were SARS-CoV-2-associated. Using the MIRA data, every spike-specific TCR was mapped to the spike region that the TCR reacted to and assigned to either a CD4 or a CD8 class. Log10-transformed breadth and depth values were compared by one-way ANOVA with Sidak's multiple comparisons tests. TCRdb stores this immuneACCESS table with in-frame sequences only. Part of the clones is absent; in the studies checked, under half of the shortfall reflects unresolved V genes, and no reason is known for the rest. V, J and clone size reflect that table, while D and trimming were determined from the DNA. The sample contains fewer than 150,000 clones, around 88% of them found a single time. 6.5% of the sample rests with the top ten.

General findings and caveats noted by the study authors: A significant rise in spike-specific TCR breadth and depth was observed after two AZD1222 doses relative to day 0 and relative to MenACWY recipients. Nearly half of unique spike-specific TCRs reportedly recognized epitopes outside regions mutated in the B.1.351 and B.1.1.7 variants. In the small 56-69-year group, the increase in depth fell short of significance, most likely because of low power. Because no day 14 peak-response samples were available, the repertoires could be characterized only after the peak T cell response. Conclusions about previously exposed vaccinees are limited because only five or six AZD1222 recipients were SARS-CoV-2 seropositive at baseline. Most participants were white British and females outnumbered males, and the authors suggested that clonal diversity may have been underestimated. Vaccine-associated CD4 TCRs spanned the whole spike protein, with dominant responses in regions 160-218 and 743-854.

The chain couples TRBV5-8 to TRBJ2-3, with 15 middle bases fitting TRBD2. The sequences come from peripheral blood, collected 28 days after the second AZD1222 dose. The clonotype comes from an adult who received the AZD1222 COVID-19 vaccine. The CDR3 in this case is CASSKRTSGGADTQYF. At the DNA level, the sequence is TGTGCCAGCAGCAAGAGGACTAGCGGGGGGGCAGATACGCAGTATTTT.